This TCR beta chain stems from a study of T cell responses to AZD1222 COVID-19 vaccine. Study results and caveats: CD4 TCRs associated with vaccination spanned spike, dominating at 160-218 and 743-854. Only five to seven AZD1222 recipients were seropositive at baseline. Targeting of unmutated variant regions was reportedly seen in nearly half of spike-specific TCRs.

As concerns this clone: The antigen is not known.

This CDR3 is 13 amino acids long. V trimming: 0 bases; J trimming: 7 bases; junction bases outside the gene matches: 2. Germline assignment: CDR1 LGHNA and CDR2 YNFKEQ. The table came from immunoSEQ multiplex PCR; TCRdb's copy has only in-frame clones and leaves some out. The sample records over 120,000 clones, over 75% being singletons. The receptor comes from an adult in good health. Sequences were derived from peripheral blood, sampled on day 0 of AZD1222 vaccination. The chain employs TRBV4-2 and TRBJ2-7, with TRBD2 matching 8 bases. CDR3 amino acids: CASSQDGRGEQYF. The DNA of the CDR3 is TGTGCCAGCAGCCAAGACGGGAGGGGTGAGCAGTACTTC.